The clone carrying this T cell receptor (beta chain) showed up many times. TCRdb reprocessed the 5' RACE reads via MiXCR and lists one record per CDR3 protein. This sample has some 22,000 distinct CDR3 sequences, with roughly 13% found just once. This entry is derived from a study of neurological immune-mediated disorders. Regarding time point: technical triplicate 1. Germline CDR1 SGHAT, CDR2 FQNNGV. The ends were cut back, 5 bases at V and 2 bases at J, with 13 bases in the middle. The CDR3 has 15 residues. This clonotype originated in a female donor with HTLV-1-associated myelopathy (HAM/TSP). Sequencing used CD4+ T cells from blood. The chain couples TRBV11-2 to TRBJ2-1, with D perhaps TRBD2 (6 bases). The CDR3 DNA reads TGTGCCAGCAGCCCAGGGACTGCCACCTACAATGAGCAGTTCTTC. Its translation: CASSPGTATYNEQFF. The full variable domain, completed using reference TRBV11-2 and TRBJ2-1, is EAGVAQSPRYKIIEKRQSVAFWCNPISGHATLYWYQQILGQGPKLLIQFQNNGVVDDSQLPKDRFSAERLKGVDSTLKIQPAKLEDSAVYLCASSPGTATYNEQFFGPGTRLTVL.